This T cell receptor beta chain appears in the sequencing data of a study of PD-1 blockade in classical Hodgkin lymphoma. CDR3 length: 13 amino acids. CDR1 KGHSH and CDR2 LQKENI come from the germline V gene. Trimming removed 9 bases from V and 10 bases from J; junction bases left unmatched: 11. The time point was: cycle 4 day 1 (C4D1), after 5 to 7 weeks of nivolumab. Every single patient, without exception, relapsed after autologous stem cell transplantation, and brentuximab vedotin exposure varied. Complete response, partial response or progressive disease was recorded as best response. General observations from the study: Similar baseline diversity was found in complete responders and newly diagnosed patients. It was CD4+ TCR diversity, not CD8+, that rose significantly by C4D1.

The repertoire was sequenced with immunoSEQ multiplex PCR; TCRdb's copy has only in-frame clones and lacks some. The sample lists 100,000 or so clones, 90% occurring once. As to this clone: Its antigen is not known.

The clonotype was recovered from a human donor with classical Hodgkin lymphoma. This rearrangement joins TRBV18 to TRBJ1-5; 8 bases fit TRBD1. The sequences come from peripheral blood mononuclear cells (PBMCs), collected before the fourth cycle of nivolumab. CDR3 residues: CASTGTGGPPQHF. CDR3 nucleotides: TGTGCCAGTACCGGGACAGGAGGCCCCCCCCAGCATTTT.